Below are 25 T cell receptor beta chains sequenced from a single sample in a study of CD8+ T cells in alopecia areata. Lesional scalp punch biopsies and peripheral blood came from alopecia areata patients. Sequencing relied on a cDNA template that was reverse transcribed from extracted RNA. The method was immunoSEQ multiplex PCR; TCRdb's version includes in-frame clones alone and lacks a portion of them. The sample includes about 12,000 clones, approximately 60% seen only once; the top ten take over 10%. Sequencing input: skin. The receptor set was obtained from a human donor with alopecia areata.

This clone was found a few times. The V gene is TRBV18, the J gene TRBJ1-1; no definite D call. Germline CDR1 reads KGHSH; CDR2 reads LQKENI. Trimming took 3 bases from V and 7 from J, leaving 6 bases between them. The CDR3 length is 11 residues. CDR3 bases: TGTGCCAGCTCACCTCTCGGTGAAGCTTTCTTT. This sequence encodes CASSPLGEAFF.

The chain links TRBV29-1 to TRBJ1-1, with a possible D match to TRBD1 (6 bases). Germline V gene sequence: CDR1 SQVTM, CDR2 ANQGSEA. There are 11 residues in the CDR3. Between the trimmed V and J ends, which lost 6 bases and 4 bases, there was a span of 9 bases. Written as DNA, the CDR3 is TGCAGCGTCCTGGACAGCACTGAAGCTTTCTTT. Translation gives CSVLDSTEAFF.

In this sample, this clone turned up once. In DNA form, the CDR3 reads TGTGCCAGCGGAGAAAACACAGATACGCAGTATTTT. Its translation is CASGENTDTQYF. The chain recombines TRBV14 with TRBJ2-3; D is unclear. The CDR3 loop spans 12 amino acids. Germline loops: CDR1 SGHDN, CDR2 FVKESK. The V end lost 8 bases, the J end lost 2 bases, and 8 bases lay between the germline ends.

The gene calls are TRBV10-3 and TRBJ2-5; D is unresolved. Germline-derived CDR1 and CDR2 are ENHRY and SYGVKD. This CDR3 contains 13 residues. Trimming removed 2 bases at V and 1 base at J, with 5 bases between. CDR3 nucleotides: TGTGCCATCAGTGAGCAAAGCCAAGAGACCCAGTACTTC. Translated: CAISEQSQETQYF.

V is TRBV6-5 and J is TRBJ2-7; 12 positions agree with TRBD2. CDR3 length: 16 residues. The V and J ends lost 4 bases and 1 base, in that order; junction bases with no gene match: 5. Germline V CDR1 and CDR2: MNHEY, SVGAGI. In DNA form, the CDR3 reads TGTGCCAGCAGTTTTCATGGACTAGCGGGATCCTACGAGCAGTACTTC. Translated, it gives CASSFHGLAGSYEQYF.

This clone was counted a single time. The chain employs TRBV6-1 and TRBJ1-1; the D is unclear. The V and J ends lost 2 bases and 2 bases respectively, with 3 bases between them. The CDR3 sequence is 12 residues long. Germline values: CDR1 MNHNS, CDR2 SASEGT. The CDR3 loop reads CASSEFNTEAFF. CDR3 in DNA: TGTGCCAGCAGTGAATTCAACACTGAAGCTTTCTTT.

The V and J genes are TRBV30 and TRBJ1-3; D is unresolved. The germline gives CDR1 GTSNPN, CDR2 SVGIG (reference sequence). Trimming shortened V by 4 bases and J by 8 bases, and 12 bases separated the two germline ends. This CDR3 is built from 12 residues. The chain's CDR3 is CAWTIRSDTIYF. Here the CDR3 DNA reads TGTGCCTGGACAATAAGGTCGGACACCATATATTTT.

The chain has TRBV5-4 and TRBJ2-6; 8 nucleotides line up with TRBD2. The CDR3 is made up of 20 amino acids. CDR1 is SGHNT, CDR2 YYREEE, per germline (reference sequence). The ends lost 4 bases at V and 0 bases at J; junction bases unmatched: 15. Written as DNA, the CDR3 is TGTGCCAGCAGCGCGGGCCGAGGACTAGCAGCCTACTCTGGGGCCAACGTCCTGACTTTC. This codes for CASSAGRGLAAYSGANVLTF.

CDR3 region: CASSSGGSAYNEQFF. DNA of the CDR3: TGTGCCAGCAGCTCGGGGGGGAGTGCCTACAATGAGCAGTTCTTC. This chain uses TRBV7-2 with TRBJ2-1, with 8 bases identical to TRBD2. Unmatched junction bases numbered 4, after V lost 4 bases and J lost 2 bases. The CDR3 spans 15 residues. The germline V gene encodes CDR1 SGHTA and CDR2 FQGNSA.

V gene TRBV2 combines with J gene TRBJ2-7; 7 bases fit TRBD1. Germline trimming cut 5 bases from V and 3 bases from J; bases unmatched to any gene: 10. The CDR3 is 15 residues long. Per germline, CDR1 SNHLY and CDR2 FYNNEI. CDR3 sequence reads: CASSYYRDSYYEQYF. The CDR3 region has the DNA TGTGCCAGCAGTTACTACCGGGACAGTTACTACGAGCAGTACTTC.

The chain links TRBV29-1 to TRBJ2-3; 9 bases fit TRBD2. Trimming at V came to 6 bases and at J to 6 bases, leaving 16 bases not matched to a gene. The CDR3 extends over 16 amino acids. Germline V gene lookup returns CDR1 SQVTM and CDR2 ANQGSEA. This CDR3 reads CSVPGVAGGIRDTQYF. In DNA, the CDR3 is TGCAGCGTCCCCGGTGTGGCGGGAGGGATCCGGGATACGCAGTATTTT.

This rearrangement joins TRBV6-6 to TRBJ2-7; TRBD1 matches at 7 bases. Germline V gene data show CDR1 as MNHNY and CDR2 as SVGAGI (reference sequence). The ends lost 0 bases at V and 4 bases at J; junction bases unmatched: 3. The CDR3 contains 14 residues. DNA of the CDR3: TGTGCCAGCAGTTACTCAGGCAGGGGGTACGAGCAGTACTTC. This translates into CASSYSGRGYEQYF.

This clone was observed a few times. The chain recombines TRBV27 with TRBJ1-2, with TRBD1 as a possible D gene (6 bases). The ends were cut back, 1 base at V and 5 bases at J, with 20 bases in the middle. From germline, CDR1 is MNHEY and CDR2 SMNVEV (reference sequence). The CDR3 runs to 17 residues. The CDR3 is CASSLFGTGQPLYGYTF. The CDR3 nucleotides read TGTGCCAGCAGTTTATTCGGAACAGGACAGCCTTTGTATGGCTACACCTTC.

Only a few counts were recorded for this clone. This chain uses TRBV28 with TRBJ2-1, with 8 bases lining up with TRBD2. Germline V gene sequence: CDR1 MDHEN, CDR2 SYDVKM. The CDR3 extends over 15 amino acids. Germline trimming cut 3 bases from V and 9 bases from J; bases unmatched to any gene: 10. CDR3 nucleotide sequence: TGTGCCAGCAGTTTTGCGGGGGGCCGGGTCGGTGAGCAGTTCTTC. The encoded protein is CASSFAGGRVGEQFF. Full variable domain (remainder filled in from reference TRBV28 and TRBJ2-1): DVKVTQSSRYLVKRTGEKVFLECVQDMDHENMFWYRQDPGLGLRLIYFSYDVKMKEKGDIPEGYSVSREKKERFSLILESASTNQTSMYLCASSFAGGRVGEQFFGPGTRLTVL.

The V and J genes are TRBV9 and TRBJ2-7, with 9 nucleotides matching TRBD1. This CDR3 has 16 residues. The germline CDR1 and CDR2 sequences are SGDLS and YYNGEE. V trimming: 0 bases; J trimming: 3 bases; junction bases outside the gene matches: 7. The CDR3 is CASSVAPGQGLYEQYF. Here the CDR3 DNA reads TGTGCCAGCAGCGTAGCCCCGGGACAGGGACTCTACGAGCAGTACTTC.

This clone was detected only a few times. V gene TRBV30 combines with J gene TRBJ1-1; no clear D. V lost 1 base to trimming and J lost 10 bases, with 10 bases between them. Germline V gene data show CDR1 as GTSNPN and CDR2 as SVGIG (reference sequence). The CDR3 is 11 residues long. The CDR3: CAWSERARAFF. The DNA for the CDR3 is TGTGCCTGGAGTGAGAGGGCACGAGCTTTCTTT. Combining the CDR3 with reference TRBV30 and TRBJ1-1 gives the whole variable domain SQTIHQWPATLVQPVGSPLSLECTVEGTSNPNLYWYRQAAGRGLQLLFYSVGIGQISSEVPQNLSASRPQDRQFILSSKKLLLSDSGFYLCAWSERARAFFGQGTRLTVV.

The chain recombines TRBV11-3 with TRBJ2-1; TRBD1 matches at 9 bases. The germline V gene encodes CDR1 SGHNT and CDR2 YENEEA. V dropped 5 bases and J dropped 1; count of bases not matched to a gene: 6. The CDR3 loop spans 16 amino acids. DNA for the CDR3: TGTGCCAGCAGCACCATGGGACAGGGATCCTACAATGAGCAGTTCTTC. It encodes CASSTMGQGSYNEQFF.

CDR3 nucleotides: TGTGCCAGCAGCTTCAATAGCGGGAGTGCCTACGAGCAGTACTTC. Encoded protein: CASSFNSGSAYEQYF. This sequence joins TRBV11-2 and TRBJ2-7; TRBD2 agrees at 9 bases. Germline CDR1 and CDR2: SGHAT and FQNNGV. V trimming: 3 bases; J trimming: 2 bases; junction bases outside the gene matches: 5. The CDR3 runs to 15 residues.

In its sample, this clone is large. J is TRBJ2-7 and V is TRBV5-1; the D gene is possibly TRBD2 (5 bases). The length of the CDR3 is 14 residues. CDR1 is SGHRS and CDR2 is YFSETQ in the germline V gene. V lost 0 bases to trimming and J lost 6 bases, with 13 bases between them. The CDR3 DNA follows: TGCGCCAGCAGCTTGGAAGAGGGAATGGGCGAGCAGTACTTC. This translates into CASSLEEGMGEQYF.

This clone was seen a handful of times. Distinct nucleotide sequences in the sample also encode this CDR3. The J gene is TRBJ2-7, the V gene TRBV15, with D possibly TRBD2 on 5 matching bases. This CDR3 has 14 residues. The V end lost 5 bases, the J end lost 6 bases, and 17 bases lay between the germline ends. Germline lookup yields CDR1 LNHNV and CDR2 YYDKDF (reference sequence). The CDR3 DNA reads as TGTGCCACCAGCCGCGAGGGCCGGGTAGGCGAGCAGTACTTC. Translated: CATSREGRVGEQYF. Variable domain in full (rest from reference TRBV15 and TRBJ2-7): DAMVIQNPRYQVTQFGKPVTLSCSQTLNHNVMYWYQQKSSQAPKLLFHYYDKDFNNEADTPDNFQSRRPNTSFCFLDIRSPGLGDTAMYLCATSREGRVGEQYFGPGTRLTVT.

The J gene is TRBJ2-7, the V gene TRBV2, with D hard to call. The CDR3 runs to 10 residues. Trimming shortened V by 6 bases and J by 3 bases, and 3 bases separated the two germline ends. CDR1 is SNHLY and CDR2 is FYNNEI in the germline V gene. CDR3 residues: CASRGYEQYF. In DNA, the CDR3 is TGTGCCAGCAGGGGCTACGAGCAGTACTTC.

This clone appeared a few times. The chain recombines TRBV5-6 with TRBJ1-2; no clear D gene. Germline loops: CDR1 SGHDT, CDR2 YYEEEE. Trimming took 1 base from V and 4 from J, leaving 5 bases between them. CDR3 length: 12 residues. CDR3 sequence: CASSLTTYGYTF. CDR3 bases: TGTGCCAGCAGCTTGACGACCTATGGCTACACCTTC.

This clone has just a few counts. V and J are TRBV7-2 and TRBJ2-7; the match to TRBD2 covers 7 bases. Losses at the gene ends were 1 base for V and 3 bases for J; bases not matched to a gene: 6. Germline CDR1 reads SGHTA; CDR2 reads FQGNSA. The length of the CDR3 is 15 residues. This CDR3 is CASSLGAGEGYEQYF. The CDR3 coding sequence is TGTGCCAGCAGCTTAGGGGCGGGAGAGGGCTACGAGCAGTACTTC.

Written as DNA, the CDR3 is TGTGCCAGCAGCCAAGAAAGAATCGGGAGCGCGAACACCGGGGAGCTGTTTTTT. Its protein product is CASSQERIGSANTGELFF. The chain carries TRBV4-2 and TRBJ2-2; D may be TRBD2 (6 bases). Looked up from germline, CDR1 is LGHNA and CDR2 is YNFKEQ. The CDR3 is made up of 18 amino acids. V gave up 0 bases and J gave up 0 bases, with 14 bases separating them.

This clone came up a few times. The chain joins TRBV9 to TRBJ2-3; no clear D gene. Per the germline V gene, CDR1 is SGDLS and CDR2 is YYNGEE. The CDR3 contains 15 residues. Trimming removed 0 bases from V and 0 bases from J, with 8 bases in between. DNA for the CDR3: TGTGCCAGCAGCGTAGGGGTCGGTAGCACAGATACGCAGTATTTT. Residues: CASSVGVGSTDTQYF. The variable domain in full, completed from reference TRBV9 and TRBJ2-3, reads DSGVTQTPKHLITATGQRVTLRCSPRSGDLSVYWYQQSLDQGLQFLIQYYNGEERAKGNILERFSAQQFPDLHSELNLSSLELGDSALYFCASSVGVGSTDTQYFGPGTRLTVL.